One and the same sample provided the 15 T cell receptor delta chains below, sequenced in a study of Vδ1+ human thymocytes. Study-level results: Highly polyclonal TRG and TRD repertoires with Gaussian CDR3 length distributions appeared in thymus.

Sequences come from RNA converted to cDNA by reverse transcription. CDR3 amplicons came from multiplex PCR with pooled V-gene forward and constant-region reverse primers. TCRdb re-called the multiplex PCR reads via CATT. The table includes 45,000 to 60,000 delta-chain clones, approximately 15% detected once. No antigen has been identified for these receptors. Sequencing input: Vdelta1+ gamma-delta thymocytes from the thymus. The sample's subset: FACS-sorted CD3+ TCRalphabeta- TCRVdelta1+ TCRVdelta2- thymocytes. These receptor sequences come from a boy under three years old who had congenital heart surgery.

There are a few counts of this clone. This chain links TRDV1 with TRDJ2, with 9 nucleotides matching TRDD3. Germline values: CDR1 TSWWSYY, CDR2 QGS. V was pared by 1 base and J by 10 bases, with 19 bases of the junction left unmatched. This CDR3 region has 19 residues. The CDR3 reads CALGEPRRWGISSKGQLFF. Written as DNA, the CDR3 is TGTGCTCTTGGGGAACCCCGAAGGTGGGGGATAAGCTCAAAAGGACAACTCTTCTTT.

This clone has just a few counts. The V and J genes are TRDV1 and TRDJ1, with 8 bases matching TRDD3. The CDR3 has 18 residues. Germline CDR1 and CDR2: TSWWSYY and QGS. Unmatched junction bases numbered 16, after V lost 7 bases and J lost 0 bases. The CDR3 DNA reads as TGTGCTCTTGCCACCCTACCCACTGGGGGGCTGTACACCGATAAACTCATCTTT. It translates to CALATLPTGGLYTDKLIF.

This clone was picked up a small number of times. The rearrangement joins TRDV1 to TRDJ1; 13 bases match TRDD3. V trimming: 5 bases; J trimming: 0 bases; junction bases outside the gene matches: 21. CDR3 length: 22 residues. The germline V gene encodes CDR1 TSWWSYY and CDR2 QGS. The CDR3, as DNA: TGTGCTCTTGGGAACTCCCCTCCAAGCTGTACTGGGGGATACGGAAACACCGATAAACTCATCTTT. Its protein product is CALGNSPPSCTGGYGNTDKLIF.

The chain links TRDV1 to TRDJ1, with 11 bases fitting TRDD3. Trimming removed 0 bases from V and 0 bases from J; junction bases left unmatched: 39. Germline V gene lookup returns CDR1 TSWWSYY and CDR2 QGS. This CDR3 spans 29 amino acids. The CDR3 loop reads CALGELGISFQTAGGYCDGGSRYTDKLIF. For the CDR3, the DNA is TGTGCTCTTGGGGAACTCGGTATTTCCTTTCAAACTGCTGGGGGATACTGCGATGGTGGATCCCGGTACACCGATAAACTCATCTTT.

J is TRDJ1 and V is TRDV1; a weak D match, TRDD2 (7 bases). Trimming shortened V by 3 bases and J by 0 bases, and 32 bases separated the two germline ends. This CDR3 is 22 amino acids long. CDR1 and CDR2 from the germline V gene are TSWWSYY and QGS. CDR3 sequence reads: CALGDRPSSITGTPKNTDKLIF. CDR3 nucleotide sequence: TGTGCTCTTGGGGACCGACCTTCCTCAATTACTGGGACACCGAAAAACACCGATAAACTCATCTTT.

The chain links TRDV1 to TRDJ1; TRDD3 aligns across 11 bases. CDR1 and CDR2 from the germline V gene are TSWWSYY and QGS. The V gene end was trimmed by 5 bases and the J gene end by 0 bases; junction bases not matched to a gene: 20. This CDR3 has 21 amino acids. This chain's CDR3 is CALGPKYLLGDKRMDTDKLIF. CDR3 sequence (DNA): TGTGCTCTTGGGCCTAAGTACCTACTGGGGGATAAGCGCATGGACACCGATAAACTCATCTTT.

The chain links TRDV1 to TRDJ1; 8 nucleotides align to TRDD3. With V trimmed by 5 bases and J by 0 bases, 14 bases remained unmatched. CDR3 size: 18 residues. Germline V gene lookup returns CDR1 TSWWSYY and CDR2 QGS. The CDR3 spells CALGPNYIRGIYTDKLIF. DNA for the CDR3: TGTGCTCTTGGGCCCAATTACATTAGGGGGATATACACCGATAAACTCATCTTT.

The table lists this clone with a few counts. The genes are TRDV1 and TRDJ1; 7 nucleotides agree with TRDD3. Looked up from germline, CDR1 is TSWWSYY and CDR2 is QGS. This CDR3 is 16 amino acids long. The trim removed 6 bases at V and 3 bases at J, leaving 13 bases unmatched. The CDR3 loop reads CALGPTRGDVADKLIF. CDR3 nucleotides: TGTGCTCTTGGACCTACCAGGGGGGATGTGGCCGATAAACTCATCTTT.

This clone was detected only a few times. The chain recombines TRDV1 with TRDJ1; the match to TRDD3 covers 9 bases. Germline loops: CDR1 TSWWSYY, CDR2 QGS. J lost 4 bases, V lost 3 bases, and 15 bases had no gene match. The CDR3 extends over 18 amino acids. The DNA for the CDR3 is TGTGCTCTTGGGGACTTTTCCTGCCTGTGGGGGATAAGCGATAAACTCATCTTT. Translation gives CALGDFSCLWGISDKLIF.

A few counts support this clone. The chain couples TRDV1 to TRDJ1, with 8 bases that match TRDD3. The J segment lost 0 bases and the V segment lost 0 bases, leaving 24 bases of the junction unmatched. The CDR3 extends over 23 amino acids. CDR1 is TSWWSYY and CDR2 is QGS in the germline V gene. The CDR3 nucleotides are TGTGCTCTTGGGGAACTCAGTCGTCCTAAAGTACTGGGGGCCGCCCTGTACACCGATAAACTCATCTTT. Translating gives CALGELSRPKVLGAALYTDKLIF.

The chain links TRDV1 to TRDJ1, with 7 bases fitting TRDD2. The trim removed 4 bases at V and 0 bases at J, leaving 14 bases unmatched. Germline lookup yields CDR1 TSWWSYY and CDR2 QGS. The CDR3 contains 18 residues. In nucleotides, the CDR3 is TGTGCTCTTGGGGTTCCCCCCCACCTTCCTCGGTACACCGATAAACTCATCTTT. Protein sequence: CALGVPPHLPRYTDKLIF.

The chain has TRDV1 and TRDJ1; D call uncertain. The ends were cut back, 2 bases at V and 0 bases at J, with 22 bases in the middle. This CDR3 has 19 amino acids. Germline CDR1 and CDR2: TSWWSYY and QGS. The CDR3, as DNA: TGTGCTCTTGGGGAATTGGTCTTACCCGTACTGTTGTACACCGATAAACTCATCTTT. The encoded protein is CALGELVLPVLLYTDKLIF.

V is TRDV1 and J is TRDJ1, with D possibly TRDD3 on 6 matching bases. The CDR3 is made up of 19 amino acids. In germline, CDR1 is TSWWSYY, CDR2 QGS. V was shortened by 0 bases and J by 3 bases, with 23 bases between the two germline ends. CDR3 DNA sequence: TGTGCTCTTGGGGAACTTCTGTCCTCCACTGTACTGGGCCCCGATAAACTCATCTTT. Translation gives CALGELLSSTVLGPDKLIF.

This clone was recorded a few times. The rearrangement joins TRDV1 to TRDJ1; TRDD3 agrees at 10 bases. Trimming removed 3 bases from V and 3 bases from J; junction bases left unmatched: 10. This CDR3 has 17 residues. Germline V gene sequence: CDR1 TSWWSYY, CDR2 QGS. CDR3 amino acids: CALGDITGDTRSDKLIF. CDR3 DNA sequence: TGTGCTCTTGGGGATATAACGGGGGATACGCGATCCGATAAACTCATCTTT.

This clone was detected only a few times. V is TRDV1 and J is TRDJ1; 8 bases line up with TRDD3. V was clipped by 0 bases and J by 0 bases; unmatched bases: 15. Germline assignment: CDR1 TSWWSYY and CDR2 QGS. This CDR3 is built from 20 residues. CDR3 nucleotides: TGTGCTCTTGGGGAACTTTATCCTCCTCCACTGGGGGCCTACACCGATAAACTCATCTTT. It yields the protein CALGELYPPPLGAYTDKLIF.